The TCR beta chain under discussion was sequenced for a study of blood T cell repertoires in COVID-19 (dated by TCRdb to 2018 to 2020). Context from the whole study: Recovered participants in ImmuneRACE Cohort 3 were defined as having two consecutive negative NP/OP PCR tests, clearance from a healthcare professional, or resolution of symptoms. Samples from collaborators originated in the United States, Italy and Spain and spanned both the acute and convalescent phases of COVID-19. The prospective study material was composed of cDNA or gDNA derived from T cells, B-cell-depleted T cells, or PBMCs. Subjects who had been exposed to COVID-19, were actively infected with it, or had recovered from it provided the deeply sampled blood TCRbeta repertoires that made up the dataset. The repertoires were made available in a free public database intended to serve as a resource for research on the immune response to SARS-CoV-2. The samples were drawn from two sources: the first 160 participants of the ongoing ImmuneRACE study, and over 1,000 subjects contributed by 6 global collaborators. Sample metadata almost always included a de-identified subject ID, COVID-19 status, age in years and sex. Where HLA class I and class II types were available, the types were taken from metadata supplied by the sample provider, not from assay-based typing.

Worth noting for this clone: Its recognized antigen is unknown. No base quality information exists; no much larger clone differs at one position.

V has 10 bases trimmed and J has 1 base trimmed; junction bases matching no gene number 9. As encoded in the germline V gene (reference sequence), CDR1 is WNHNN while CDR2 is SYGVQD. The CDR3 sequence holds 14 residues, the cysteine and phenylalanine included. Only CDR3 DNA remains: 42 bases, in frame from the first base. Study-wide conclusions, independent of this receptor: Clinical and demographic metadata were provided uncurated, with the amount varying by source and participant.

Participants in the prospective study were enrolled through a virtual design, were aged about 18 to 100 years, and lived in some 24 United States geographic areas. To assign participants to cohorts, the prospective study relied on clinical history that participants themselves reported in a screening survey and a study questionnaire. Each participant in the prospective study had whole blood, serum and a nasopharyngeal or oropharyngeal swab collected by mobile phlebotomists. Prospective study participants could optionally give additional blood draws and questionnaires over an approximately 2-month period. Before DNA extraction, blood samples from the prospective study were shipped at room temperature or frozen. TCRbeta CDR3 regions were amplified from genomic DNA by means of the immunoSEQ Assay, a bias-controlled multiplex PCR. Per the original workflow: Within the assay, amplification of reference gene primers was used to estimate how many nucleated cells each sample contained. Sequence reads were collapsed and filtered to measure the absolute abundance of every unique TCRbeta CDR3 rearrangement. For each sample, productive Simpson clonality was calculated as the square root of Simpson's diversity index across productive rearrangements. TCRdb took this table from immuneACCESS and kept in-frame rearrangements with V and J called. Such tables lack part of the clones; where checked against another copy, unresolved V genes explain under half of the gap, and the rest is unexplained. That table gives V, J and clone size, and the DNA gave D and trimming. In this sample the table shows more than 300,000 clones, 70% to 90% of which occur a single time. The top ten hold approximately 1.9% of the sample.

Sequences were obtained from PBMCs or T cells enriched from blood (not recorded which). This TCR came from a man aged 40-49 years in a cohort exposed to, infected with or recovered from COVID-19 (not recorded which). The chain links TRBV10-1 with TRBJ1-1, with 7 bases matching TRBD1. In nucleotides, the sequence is TGCGCCACCTCCCGGGACAGCTCGAACACTGAAGCTTTCTTT. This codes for CATSRDSSNTEAFF.